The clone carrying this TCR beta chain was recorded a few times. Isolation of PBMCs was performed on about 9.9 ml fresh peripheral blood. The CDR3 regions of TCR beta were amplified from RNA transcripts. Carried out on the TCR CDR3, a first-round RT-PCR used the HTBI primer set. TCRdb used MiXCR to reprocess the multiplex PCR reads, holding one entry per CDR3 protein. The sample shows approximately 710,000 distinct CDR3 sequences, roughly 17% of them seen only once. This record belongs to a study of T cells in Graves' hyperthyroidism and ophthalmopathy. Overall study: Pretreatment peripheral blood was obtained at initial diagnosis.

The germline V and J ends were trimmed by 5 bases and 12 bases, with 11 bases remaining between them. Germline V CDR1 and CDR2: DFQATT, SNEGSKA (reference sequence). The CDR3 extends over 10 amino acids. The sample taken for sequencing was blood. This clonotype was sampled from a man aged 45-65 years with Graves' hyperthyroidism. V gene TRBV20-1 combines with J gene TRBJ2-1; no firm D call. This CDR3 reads CSASPWGQFF. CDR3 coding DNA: TGCAGTGCTTCCCCATGGGGGCAGTTCTTC.